The clone carrying this T cell receptor beta chain came up a few times. TCRdb's table, derived via immunoSEQ multiplex PCR, lists solely in-frame clones and lacks some. The sample lists about 170,000 clones, around 74% occurring once. Germline lookup yields CDR1 KGHSH and CDR2 LQKENI. The V end was cut by 3 bases, the J end by 1 base, with 12 bases between. The CDR3 covers 15 residues. This record comes from a study of blood T cell repertoires in COVID-19. This sequence was found in a woman older than 75 with acute or convalescent COVID-19. The gene calls are TRBV18 and TRBJ1-1, with unresolved D. Sequencing was carried out using peripheral blood. Here the CDR3 reads CASSPEMRWNTEAFF. CDR3 coding DNA: TGTGCCAGCTCACCGGAGATGCGATGGAACACTGAAGCTTTCTTT.